These 16 T cell receptor beta chains were all obtained from the same sample, sequenced in a study of blood T cell repertoires in COVID-19. Profiling relied on immunoSEQ multiplex PCR, and the TCRdb table lists in-frame clones only, not all of them. The sample lists fewer than 200,000 clones, 88% occurring once. The source material was peripheral blood. These receptors were collected from a man in his 60s with acute or convalescent COVID-19.

The J gene is TRBJ1-2, the V gene TRBV12-3 or TRBV12-4; D not resolved. The CDR3 is 12 amino acids. V was cut by 6 bases and J by 6 bases, with 11 bases left in between. The CDR3 region is CASRGVGDGYTF. The CDR3 nucleotides are TGTGCCAGCAGGGGCGTGGGAGATGGCTACACCTTC.

The rearrangement joins TRBV6-6 to TRBJ1-4; D gene uncertain. Per germline, CDR1 MNHNY and CDR2 SVGAGI (reference sequence). The CDR3 sequence is 15 residues long. V lost 0 bases, J lost 0 bases, and 5 bases lay in between. The CDR3 DNA sequence: TGTGCCAGCAGTTACTCTTCGGCAACTAATGAAAAACTGTTTTTT. Its translation: CASSYSSATNEKLFF.

This clone was detected only a few times. The CDR3 nucleotides are TGTGCCAGCAGTTTATACGCGACAGGGACTGAAGCTTTCTTT. This codes for CASSLYATGTEAFF. V gene TRBV27 combines with J gene TRBJ1-1; TRBD1 matches 7 bases. Trimming at V came to 1 base and at J to 5 bases, leaving 4 bases not matched to a gene. The CDR3 is 14 amino acids. Per germline, CDR1 MNHEY and CDR2 SMNVEV (reference sequence).

This clone has only a few counts. CDR3: CASSTPGQGTDTQYF. The CDR3 DNA follows: TGTGCCAGTAGTACCCCGGGACAGGGGACAGATACGCAGTATTTT. This chain links TRBV19 with TRBJ2-3; TRBD1 aligns across 10 bases. The CDR3 runs to 15 residues. The V gene end was trimmed by 4 bases and the J gene end by 3 bases; junction bases not matched to a gene: 4. Germline values: CDR1 LNHDA, CDR2 SQIVND (reference sequence).

The V call is TRBV19, the J call TRBJ2-4; the match to TRBD2 covers 7 bases. The CDR3 length is 18 residues. Germline-derived CDR1 and CDR2 are LNHDA and SQIVND (reference sequence). The V segment lost 3 bases and the J segment 6 bases; nucleotides outside the gene matches: 17. In nucleotides, the CDR3 is TGTGCCAGTAGTATTCCCAACGGGCGGGGGTTTGGGGGAAACATTCAGTACTTC. Amino acids: CASSIPNGRGFGGNIQYF.

This chain joins TRBV5-1 and TRBJ2-3; no clear D. Trimming stripped 2 bases from V and 2 bases from J, with 9 bases between. The CDR3 runs to 14 residues. Per the germline V gene, CDR1 is SGHRS and CDR2 is YFSETQ. The CDR3 sequence is CASSFPYPTDTQYF. DNA of the CDR3: TGCGCCAGCAGCTTTCCCTATCCCACAGATACGCAGTATTTT.

The chain has TRBV29-1 and TRBJ1-2; 9 bases align to TRBD1. CDR1 SQVTM and CDR2 ANQGSEA come from the germline V gene. The CDR3 spans 13 residues. Trimming at V came to 6 bases and at J to 2 bases, leaving 4 bases not matched to a gene. DNA for the CDR3: TGCAGCGTGACGGGACAGGGAAACTATGGCTACACCTTC. Translated: CSVTGQGNYGYTF.

The CDR3 reads CATSRERGDTQYF. CDR3 coding DNA: TGTGCCACCAGCAGAGAGCGGGGAGATACGCAGTATTTT. The genes are TRBV15 and TRBJ2-3; a weak D match, TRBD2 (6 bases). This CDR3 is built from 13 residues. V dropped 0 bases and J dropped 5 bases, with 6 bases sitting between them. CDR1 LNHNV and CDR2 YYDKDF come from the germline V gene (reference sequence).

The CDR3 here is CASSPGQDGRDTQYF. CDR3 DNA sequence: TGTGCCAGTAGTCCGGGACAGGACGGGAGAGATACGCAGTATTTT. The chain joins TRBV19 to TRBJ2-3; 8 positions match TRBD1. The CDR3 runs to 15 residues. Trimming at V came to 5 bases and at J to 5 bases, leaving 9 bases not matched to a gene. Germline V CDR1 and CDR2: LNHDA, SQIVND (reference sequence).

The chain combines TRBV19 with TRBJ1-1, with a weak D call TRBD1 (5 bases). From germline, CDR1 is LNHDA and CDR2 SQIVND (reference sequence). The V end lost 5 bases, the J end lost 1 base, and 14 bases lay between the germline ends. The CDR3 contains 15 residues. CDR3 sequence (DNA): TGTGCCAGTAGTGCGTCAGGGTATGGGAACACTGAAGCTTTCTTT. Protein: CASSASGYGNTEAFF.

This chain uses TRBV27 with TRBJ2-1; 9 positions agree with TRBD2. The germline V gene encodes CDR1 MNHEY and CDR2 SMNVEV (reference sequence). J gave up 6 bases and V 4 bases, and 4 bases lay outside the gene matches. The CDR3 is 14 residues long. CDR3 sequence: CASSSGLAINEQFF. CDR3 nucleotide sequence: TGTGCCAGCAGTTCGGGACTAGCCATCAATGAGCAGTTCTTC.

The chain employs TRBV7-9 and TRBJ2-1, with TRBD1 matching 10 bases. V lost 8 bases and J lost 7; bases outside the gene matches: 11. Germline V gene lookup returns CDR1 SEHNR and CDR2 FQNEAQ (reference sequence). This CDR3 has 15 residues. This CDR3 reads CASLNPTGGANEQFF. DNA of the CDR3: TGTGCCAGCCTAAACCCGACAGGGGGCGCGAATGAGCAGTTCTTC.

The V and J genes are TRBV6-5 and TRBJ1-1; 7 nucleotides agree with TRBD1. Losses at the gene ends were 6 bases for V and 0 bases for J; bases not matched to a gene: 4. Per the germline V gene, CDR1 is MNHEY and CDR2 is SVGAGI. The length of the CDR3 is 14 residues. CDR3 in amino acids: CASSRDRVNTEAFF. The DNA of the CDR3 is TGTGCCAGCAGCCGCGACAGGGTGAACACTGAAGCTTTCTTT.

The V gene is TRBV30, the J gene TRBJ2-1, with TRBD1 identical over 9 bases. Germline lookup yields CDR1 GTSNPN and CDR2 SVGIG (reference sequence). This CDR3 is built from 14 residues. J gave up 4 bases and V 0 bases, and 1 base lay outside the gene matches. The CDR3 DNA reads TGTGCCTGGAGTGTAGGGACAGGGTACAATGAGCAGTTCTTC. Protein product: CAWSVGTGYNEQFF.

CDR3 nucleotides: TGCGCCAGCAGCCCTGGGGGGAACCAAGAGACCCAGTACTTC. This encodes CASSPGGNQETQYF. The chain employs TRBV5-1 and TRBJ2-5; maybe TRBD2 (6 bases). The CDR3 is 14 residues long. The germline V gene has CDR1 SGHRS and CDR2 YFSETQ. Trimming stripped 4 bases from V and 0 bases from J, with 10 bases between.

The rearrangement joins TRBV5-6 to TRBJ2-3; 8 bases agree with TRBD2. V shed 4 bases and J 4 bases; nucleotides not matched to a gene: 5. The CDR3 consists of 14 residues. CDR1 and CDR2 (germline): SGHDT, YYEEEE. CDR3 in amino acids: CASSLSSGPDTQYF. The CDR3 DNA reads as TGTGCCAGCAGCCTGTCTAGCGGGCCAGATACGCAGTATTTT. The complete variable domain, with remaining parts taken from reference TRBV5-6 and TRBJ2-3, reads DAGVTQSPTHLIKTRGQQVTLRCSPKSGHDTVSWYQQALGQGPQFIFQYYEEEERQRGNFPDRFSGHQFPNYSSELNVNALLLGDSALYLCASSLSSGPDTQYFGPGTRLTVL.